This T cell receptor beta chain was obtained from a study of T cells in women clearing cervical HPV infection. Profiling relied on immunoSEQ multiplex PCR, and the TCRdb table lists in-frame clones only, not all of them. In all, the sample yields 25,000 to 35,000 clones. Germline V gives CDR1 SEHNR, CDR2 FQNEAQ (reference sequence). V was shortened by 4 bases and J by 3 bases, with 3 bases between the two germline ends. The CDR3 is 11 residues long. About this clone itself: Read coverage stops 3 residues before the CDR3 terminus; the germline J gene supplies the remainder.

The receptor comes from a woman aged 18-70 years with a cervical HPV16 infection that either progressed to CIN3+ or cleared (not recorded which). The V gene is TRBV7-9, the J gene TRBJ2-5; D is undetermined. Sequences were obtained from blood buffy coat. This chain's CDR3 is CASSSEETQYF. CDR3 bases read: TGTGCCAGCAGCTCGGAAGAGACC.